Here is one T cell receptor beta chain with its context. Antigen: not known. The data belong to a study of shared clonotypes between healthy human individuals. The CDR3 is 15 residues long. The V gene lost 3 bases and the J gene lost 4 bases, with 13 bases spanning the gap. The germline CDR1 and CDR2 sequences are SGDLS and YYNGEE. Only in-frame clones appear in the TCRdb table, and some are missing; sequencing was by immunoSEQ multiplex PCR. The table lists around 600,000 clones, 95% of them singletons. Study-wide results and limits: Naive subsets generally exceeded memory subsets in estimated richness.

Terminally differentiated effector memory CD45RA+ cells were excluded from the naive CD8 cells, which were CD45RO-negative and positively selected for CCR7. Caucasian adults residing in Nashville, Tennessee made up all the donors. This receptor was identified in a woman aged 25-40 years in good health. V usage is TRBV9 and J usage is TRBJ2-2; TRBD1 is a possible D gene (8 bases). The sample was naive CD8+ T cells sorted from blood. The CDR3 reads CASSAHRGGTGELFF. The DNA of the CDR3 is TGTGCCAGCAGCGCCCACAGGGGGGGCACCGGGGAGCTGTTTTTT.